Listed below are T cell receptor beta chains from one sample, sequenced in a study of cytomegalovirus exposure and HLA in healthy donors. Repertoires were generated with immunoSEQ multiplex PCR, while TCRdb's copy carries only in-frame clones and drops some. The table shows 90,000 to 120,000 clones, with 82% occurring only once. The sequenced sample consisted of PBMCs. These receptors originate from a man aged 25-45 years in good health and CMV-seropositive. Each CDR3 is given with its conserved first and last residue. A D gene is named only where the DNA matches it firmly. Clone sizes are given selectively: once, few, many, or a class where the clone is expanded.

>.|TRBJ2-6|TRBD1|TRBV11-2
CAGQGALGANVLTF
TGTGCGGGACAGGGGGCGCTAGGGGCCAACGTCCTGACTTTC
>.|TRBJ2-2|TRBD1|TRBV5-6
CASSFDRVGTGELFF
TGTGCCAGCAGCTTCGACAGGGTCGGCACCGGGGAGCTGTTTTTT
>few|TRBJ2-3|TRBD1|TRBV6-4
CASSESGGLTDTQYF
TGTGCCAGCAGTGAGTCAGGGGGCCTCACAGATACGCAGTATTTT
>.|TRBJ1-4|TRBD1|TRBV30
CAWSGQGAPNEKLFF
TGTGCCTGGAGTGGACAGGGGGCACCTAATGAAAAACTGTTTTTT
>once|TRBJ2-1|TRBD1|TRBV5-1
CASSFAGTVNEQFF
TGCGCCAGCAGCTTCGCCGGGACAGTGAATGAGCAGTTCTTC
>.|TRBJ2-7|.|TRBV2
CASSATGSYEQYF
TGTGCCAGCAGTGCTACAGGGTCCTACGAGCAGTACTTC
>.|TRBJ2-1|.|TRBV4-2
CASSPRGRDYNEQFF
TGTGCCAGCAGCCCCAGGGGACGAGACTACAATGAGCAGTTCTTC
>.|TRBJ2-5|.|TRBV5-6
CASSLFTKETQYF
TGTGCCAGCAGCTTGTTCACTAAAGAGACCCAGTACTTC
>.|TRBJ2-7|TRBD1|TRBV2
CASSPPDRLVYEQYF
TGTGCCAGCAGCCCACCGGACAGGTTGGTATACGAGCAGTACTTC
>.|TRBJ1-1|.|TRBV28
CASREGGTEAFF
TGTGCCAGCAGGGAAGGGGGCACTGAAGCTTTCTTT
>.|TRBJ2-4|.|TRBV7-2
CASSFGIAAAPGDSQYF
TGTGCCAGCAGCTTTGGGATAGCGGCTGCCCCCGGGGACAGTCAGTACTTC
>.|TRBJ2-2|TRBD1|TRBV12-5
CASGPWDRVNTGELFF
TGTGCTAGTGGTCCATGGGACAGGGTTAACACCGGGGAGCTGTTTTTT
>.|TRBJ2-3|.|TRBV6-6
CASSDGTPSHGDTQYF
TGTGCCAGCAGCGACGGGACTCCGTCACATGGAGATACGCAGTATTTT
>.|TRBJ1-2|.|TRBV2
CASIESLTAYGYTF
TGTGCCAGCATCGAAAGTTTAACAGCCTATGGCTACACCTTC
>.|TRBJ1-2|.|TRBV29-1
CSVEGHREEEGYTF
TGCAGCGTTGAGGGTCACAGGGAAGAGGAAGGCTACACCTTC
>once|TRBJ1-2|.|TRBV15
CATSRDSGVRYGYTF
TGTGCCACCAGCAGAGACTCAGGGGTGAGGTATGGCTACACCTTC
>.|TRBJ1-2|TRBD1|TRBV6-1
CASSAILDRAYGYTF
TGTGCCAGCAGCGCAATCCTCGACAGGGCCTATGGCTACACCTTC
>.|TRBJ2-3|TRBD2|TRBV4-2
CASRPLAGGQDTQYF
TGTGCCAGCAGGCCACTAGCGGGGGGGCAGGATACGCAGTATTTT
>few|TRBJ2-5|.|TRBV5-5
CASSLDFRGAETQYF
TGTGCCAGCAGCTTAGATTTTCGGGGGGCGGAGACCCAGTACTTC
>few|TRBJ2-1|TRBD2|TRBV11-3
CASSLDPLAGVNEQFF
TGTGCCAGCAGCTTAGATCCCCTAGCGGGAGTCAATGAGCAGTTCTTC
>.|TRBJ1-1|.|TRBV10-1
CASSETAGVGAFF
TGCGCCAGCAGTGAGACGGCAGGGGTTGGGGCTTTCTTT
>.|TRBJ2-5|.|TRBV19
CASMEGPAGRETQYF
TGTGCCAGTATGGAGGGCCCCGCGGGGCGAGAGACCCAGTACTTC
>.|TRBJ2-7|TRBD2|TRBV19
CASSIKRGPYEQYF
TGTGCCAGTAGTATTAAGCGGGGGCCCTACGAGCAGTACTTC
>.|TRBJ1-5|.|TRBV9
CASSVGTDQPQHF
TGTGCCAGCAGCGTAGGGACAGATCAGCCCCAGCATTTT
>.|TRBJ1-3|TRBD1|TRBV19
CASSKGQGIHTIYF
TGTGCCAGTAGTAAGGGACAGGGTATACACACCATATATTTT
>few|TRBJ2-4|TRBD1|TRBV5-4
CASSSQGDKPDIQYF
TGTGCCAGCAGCTCCCAGGGGGACAAGCCGGACATTCAGTACTTC
>.|TRBJ1-1|TRBD1|TRBV13
CASSDRQGGRTEAFF
TGTGCCAGCAGCGATAGACAGGGGGGTCGCACTGAAGCTTTCTTT
>.|TRBJ1-2|.|TRBV6-5
CASSESYSGEGYTF
TGTGCCAGCAGTGAAAGTTATTCCGGGGAAGGCTACACCTTC
>few|TRBJ1-3|.|TRBV13
CASSLFGGSGNTIYF
TGTGCCAGCAGCTTGTTCGGGGGCTCTGGAAACACCATATATTTT
>.|TRBJ2-1|TRBD1|TRBV7-2
CASSSQGAMVNEQFF
TGTGCCAGCAGCTCTCAGGGGGCTATGGTCAATGAGCAGTTCTTC
>.|TRBJ1-6|.|TRBV18
CASSQEVRVESPLHF
TGTGCCAGCTCACAGGAGGTCCGGGTGGAATCACCCCTCCACTTT
>.|TRBJ1-2|.|TRBV19
CASIPTPGNYGYTF
TGTGCCAGTATTCCGACCCCAGGGAACTATGGCTACACCTTC